The 3 T cell receptor beta chains presented below share a single source sample, sequenced in a study of vaccination effects on CD4 cells after COVID-19. Produced via immunoSEQ multiplex PCR; TCRdb's table is partial and in-frame only. Of approximately 68,000 clones listed, over 70% are singletons. Their antigens are not known. ViraFEST used viral peptide pools to expand antigen-specific CD4+ T cells before sequencing. Subsequent to 10 days of culture, CD4+ T cells were isolated. According to the study, vaccine recipients showed no prior SARS-CoV-2 infection and negative nucleocapsid antibodies. The source was CD4+ T cells from PBMCs cultured with SARS-CoV-2 spike peptides, collected before COVID-19 vaccination. The receptors come from a human donor who received a COVID-19 vaccine.

The rearrangement joins TRBV29-1 to TRBJ2-3; D ambiguous. CDR3 length equals 13 residues. V was cut by 5 bases and J by 6 bases, with 15 bases left in between. Germline lookup yields CDR1 SQVTM and CDR2 ANQGSEA. The CDR3 DNA follows: TGCAGCGTTTTTACACTTATTGCGGATACGCAGTATTTT. It codes for CSVFTLIADTQYF.

The CDR3: CASSTGRGAGDTQYF. In DNA form, the CDR3 reads TGTGCCAGCAGTACCGGGCGGGGCGCAGGGGATACGCAGTATTTT. The chain uses TRBV11-2 and TRBJ2-3; the D gene is possibly TRBD2 (6 bases). The germline CDR1 and CDR2 sequences are SGHAT and FQNNGV. The CDR3 is made up of 15 amino acids. Trimming took 6 bases from V and 6 from J, leaving 19 bases between them.

This clone has only a few counts. The chain recombines TRBV4-1 with TRBJ1-1, with 7 bases identical to TRBD1. The germline gives CDR1 MGHRA, CDR2 YSYEKL. The CDR3 is 14 amino acids. J was trimmed by 3 bases and V by 8 bases; bases with no gene match: 9. The CDR3 reads CASSDRRIDTEAFF. In DNA form, the CDR3 reads TGCGCCAGCTCGGACAGGCGGATTGACACTGAAGCTTTCTTT.